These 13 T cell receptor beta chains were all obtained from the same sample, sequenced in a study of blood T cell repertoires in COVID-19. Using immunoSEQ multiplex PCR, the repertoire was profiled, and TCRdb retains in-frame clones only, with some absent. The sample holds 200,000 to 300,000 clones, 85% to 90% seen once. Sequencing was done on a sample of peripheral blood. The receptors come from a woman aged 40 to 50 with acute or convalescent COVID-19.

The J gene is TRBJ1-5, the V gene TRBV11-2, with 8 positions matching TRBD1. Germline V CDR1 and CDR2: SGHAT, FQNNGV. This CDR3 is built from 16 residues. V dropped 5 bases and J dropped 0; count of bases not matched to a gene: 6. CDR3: CASSNAGQGSNQPQHF. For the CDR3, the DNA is TGTGCCAGCAGCAACGCCGGACAGGGTAGCAATCAGCCCCAGCATTTT.

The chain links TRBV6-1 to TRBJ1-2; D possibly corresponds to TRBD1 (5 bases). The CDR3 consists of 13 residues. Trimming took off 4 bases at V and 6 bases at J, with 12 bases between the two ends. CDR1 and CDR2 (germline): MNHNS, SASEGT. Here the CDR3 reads CASSVDSSNGYTF. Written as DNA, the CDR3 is TGTGCCAGCAGTGTCGACAGCTCTAATGGCTACACCTTC.

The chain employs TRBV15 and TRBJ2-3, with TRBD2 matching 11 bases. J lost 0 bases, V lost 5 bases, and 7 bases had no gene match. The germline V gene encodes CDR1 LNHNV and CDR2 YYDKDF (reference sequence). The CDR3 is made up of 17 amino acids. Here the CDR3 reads CATSGGTSGLSTDTQYF. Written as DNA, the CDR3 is TGTGCCACCAGCGGTGGGACTAGCGGCCTTAGCACAGATACGCAGTATTTT.

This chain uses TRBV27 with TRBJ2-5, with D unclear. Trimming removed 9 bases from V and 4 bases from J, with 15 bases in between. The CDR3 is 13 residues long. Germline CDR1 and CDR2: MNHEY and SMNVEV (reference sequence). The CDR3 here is CASTPRRGETQYF. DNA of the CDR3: TGTGCCAGTACCCCCCGTCGAGGAGAGACCCAGTACTTC.

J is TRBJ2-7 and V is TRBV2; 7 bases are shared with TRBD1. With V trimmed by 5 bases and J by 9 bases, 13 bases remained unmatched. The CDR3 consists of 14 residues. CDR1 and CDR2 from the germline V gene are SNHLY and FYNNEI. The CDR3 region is CASSRQGPVHGQYV. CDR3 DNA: TGTGCCAGCAGTCGACAGGGCCCCGTGCACGGGCAGTACGTC.

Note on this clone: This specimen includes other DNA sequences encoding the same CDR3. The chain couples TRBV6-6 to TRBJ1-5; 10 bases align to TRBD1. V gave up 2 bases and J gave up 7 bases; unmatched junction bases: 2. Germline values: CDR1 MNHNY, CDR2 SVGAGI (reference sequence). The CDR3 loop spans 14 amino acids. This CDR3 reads CASSYGQGDQPQHF. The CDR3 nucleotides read TGTGCCAGCAGTTACGGACAGGGGGACCAGCCCCAGCATTTT.

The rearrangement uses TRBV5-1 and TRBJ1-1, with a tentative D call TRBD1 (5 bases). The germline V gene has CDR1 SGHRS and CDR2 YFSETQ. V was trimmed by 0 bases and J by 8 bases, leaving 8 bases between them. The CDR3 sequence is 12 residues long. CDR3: CASSLGTPEAFF. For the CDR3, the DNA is TGCGCCAGCAGCTTGGGGACACCCGAAGCTTTCTTT.

CDR3 nucleotide sequence: TGTGCCAGCAGCCCGCGCTCTAGCGGGGGGAAGAATGAGCAGTTCTTC. Amino acid sequence: CASSPRSSGGKNEQFF. The chain employs TRBV11-3 and TRBJ2-1; 11 positions match TRBD2. This CDR3 has 16 amino acids. With 5 bases clipped from V and 7 bases from J, the junction kept 10 bases outside the gene matches. Germline V gene data show CDR1 as SGHNT and CDR2 as YENEEA.

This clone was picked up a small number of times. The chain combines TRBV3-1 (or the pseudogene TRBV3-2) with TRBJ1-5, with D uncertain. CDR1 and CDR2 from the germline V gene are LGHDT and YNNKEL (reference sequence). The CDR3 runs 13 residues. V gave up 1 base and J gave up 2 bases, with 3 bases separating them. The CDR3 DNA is TGTGCCAGCAGCCAAGGAGGCAATCAGCCCCAGCATTTT. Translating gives CASSQGGNQPQHF.

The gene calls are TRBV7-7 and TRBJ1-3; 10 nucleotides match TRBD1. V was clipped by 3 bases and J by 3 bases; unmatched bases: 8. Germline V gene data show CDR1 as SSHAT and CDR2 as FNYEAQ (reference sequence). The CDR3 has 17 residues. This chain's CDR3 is CASSFYAGTGVGNTIYF. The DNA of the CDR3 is TGTGCCAGCAGCTTCTACGCCGGGACAGGGGTTGGAAACACCATATATTTT.

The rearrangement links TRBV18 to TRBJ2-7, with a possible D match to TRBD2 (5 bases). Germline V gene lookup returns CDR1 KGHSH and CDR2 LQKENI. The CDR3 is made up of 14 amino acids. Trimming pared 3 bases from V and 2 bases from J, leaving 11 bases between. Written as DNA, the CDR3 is TGTGCCAGCTCACCGGCCGGGAAGCCCTACGAGCAGTACGTC. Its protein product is CASSPAGKPYEQYV.

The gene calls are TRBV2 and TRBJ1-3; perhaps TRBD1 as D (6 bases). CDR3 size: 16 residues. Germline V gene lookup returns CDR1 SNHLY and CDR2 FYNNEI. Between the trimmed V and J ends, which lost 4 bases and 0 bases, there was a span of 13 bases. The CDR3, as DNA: TGTGCCAGCAGTGTGTCAGGGGCTTACTCTGGAAACACCATATATTTT. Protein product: CASSVSGAYSGNTIYF.

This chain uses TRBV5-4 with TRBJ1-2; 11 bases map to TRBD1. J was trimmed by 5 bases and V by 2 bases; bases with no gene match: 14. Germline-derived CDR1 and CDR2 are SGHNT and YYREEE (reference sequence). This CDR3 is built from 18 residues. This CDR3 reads CASSLSVPRDRGGYGYTF. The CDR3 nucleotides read TGTGCCAGCAGCTTAAGTGTGCCCCGGGACAGGGGGGGGTATGGCTACACCTTC.